This T cell receptor (beta chain) was sequenced for a study of cytomegalovirus exposure and HLA in healthy donors. Findings and caveats of the study: Testing in vitro showed a few CMV-associated chains specific for CMV antigens. Later examination showed HLA-associated TCR beta chains had greater clonal expansion than equally common others. Analysis was carried out at a later point, and it linked a missense DCLRE1C variant to TCR beta V- and J-gene trimming.

This clone was seen more than once but under ten times. Its antigen is still unknown. 60 Vbeta and 13 Jbeta primers were used in PCR. The data were produced by immunoSEQ multiplex PCR, yet TCRdb's version contains in-frame clones alone and is incomplete. Among 160,000 or so clones listed, over 65% were seen once. Germline-derived CDR1 and CDR2 are SNHLY and FYNNEI. Trimming took off 7 bases at V and 0 bases at J, with 16 bases between the two ends. The CDR3 has 17 amino acids. Specimen: PBMCs. The chain couples TRBV2 to TRBJ2-6; a possible D gene is TRBD1 (6 bases). This receptor was obtained from a woman aged 40 to 50 in good health and CMV-seronegative. In DNA form, the CDR3 reads TGTGCCAGCAAGAGACAGGACATCATCTCTGGGGCCAACGTCCTGACTTTC. Protein: CASKRQDIISGANVLTF.